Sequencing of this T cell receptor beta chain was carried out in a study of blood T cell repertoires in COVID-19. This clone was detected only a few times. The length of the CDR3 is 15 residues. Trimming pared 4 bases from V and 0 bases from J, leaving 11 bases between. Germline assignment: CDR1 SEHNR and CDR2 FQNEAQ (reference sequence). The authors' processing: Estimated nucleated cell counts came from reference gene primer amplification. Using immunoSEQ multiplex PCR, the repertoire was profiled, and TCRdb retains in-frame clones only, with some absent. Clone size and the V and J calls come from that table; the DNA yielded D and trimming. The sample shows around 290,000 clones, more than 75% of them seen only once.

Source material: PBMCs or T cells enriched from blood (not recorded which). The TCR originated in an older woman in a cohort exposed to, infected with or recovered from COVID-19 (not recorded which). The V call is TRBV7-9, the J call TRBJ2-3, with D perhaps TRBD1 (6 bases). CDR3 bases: TGTGCCAGCAGCTCAGCAGGGGTGAGCACAGATACGCAGTATTTT. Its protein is CASSSAGVSTDTQYF.